These 23 T cell receptor beta chains came from one sample sequenced in a study of cytomegalovirus exposure and HLA in healthy donors (dated 2017 in TCRdb). Libraries were constructed by the immunoSEQ multiplex PCR assay. Here the immuneACCESS table is served through TCRdb, limited to in-frame sequences with V and J called. Missing clones are a known gap in these copies; in checked studies unresolved V genes cover under half, and the rest lacks a known reason. Across this sample there are 250,000 to 350,000 clones, with 86% seen only once. The top ten clones comprise 0.75% to 0.85% of the sample. The sequencing input was PBMCs. Receptors originate from a woman aged 18-30 years in good health and CMV-seronegative.

The V and J genes are TRBV12-5 and TRBJ1-2; TRBD1 matches 8 bases. V dropped 7 bases and J dropped 5; count of bases not matched to a gene: 15. CDR3 length: 16 amino acids. The V gene's germline CDR1 is LGHNT and CDR2 FRNRAP. CDR3 in amino acids: CASALRDRNNLYGYTF. The CDR3 coding sequence is TGTGCTAGTGCCCTCCGGGACAGGAACAACTTATATGGCTACACCTTC. The variable domain in full, completed from reference TRBV12-5 and TRBJ1-2, reads DARVTQTPRHKVTEMGQEVTMRCQPILGHNTVFWYRQTMMQGLELLAYFRNRAPLDDSGMPKDRFSAEMPDATLATLKIQPSEPRDSAVYFCASALRDRNNLYGYTFGSGTRLTVV.

The V and J genes are TRBV7-8 and TRBJ1-4; D is perhaps TRBD1 (5 bases). The CDR3 contains 20 residues. Germline values: CDR1 SGHVS, CDR2 FQNEAQ. Trimming pared 5 bases from V and 8 bases from J, leaving 33 bases between. CDR3 coding DNA: TGTGCCAGCAGCGGAGCGAAGAAGGGTGTCCCCACCGGGACTGACGAAAAACTGTTTTTT. Protein product: CASSGAKKGVPTGTDEKLFF.

The chain's CDR3 is CASSSQGGATYEQYF. In DNA form, the CDR3 reads TGTGCCAGCAGCTCCCAAGGGGGAGCGACCTACGAGCAGTACTTC. The V call is TRBV7-8, the J call TRBJ2-7; the D gene is possibly TRBD1 (6 bases). Trimming took 4 bases from V and 2 from J, leaving 15 bases between them. The germline V gene encodes CDR1 SGHVS and CDR2 FQNEAQ. The CDR3 covers 15 residues.

The chain employs TRBV7-2 and TRBJ2-4; the D gene is possibly TRBD2 (6 bases). V dropped 8 bases and J dropped 2 bases, with 13 bases sitting between them. This CDR3 contains 14 residues. The germline CDR1 and CDR2 sequences are SGHTA and FQGNSA. CDR3 sequence: CASAAGPPKNIQYF. The CDR3 coding sequence is TGTGCCAGCGCGGCGGGGCCACCCAAAAACATTCAGTACTTC.

V is TRBV5-6 and J is TRBJ2-2, with D uncertain. V was trimmed by 0 bases and J by 3 bases, leaving 12 bases between them. In germline, CDR1 is SGHDT, CDR2 YYEEEE. The CDR3 spans 16 residues. The CDR3 region has the DNA TGTGCCAGCAGCTTGGGTTTCGTCCTGTACACCGGGGAGCTGTTTTTT. It specifies CASSLGFVLYTGELFF.

This chain uses TRBV27 with TRBJ2-7, with TRBD2 matching over 11 bases. Trimming at V came to 6 bases and at J to 3 bases, leaving 7 bases not matched to a gene. The CDR3 is made up of 15 amino acids. The germline CDR1 and CDR2 sequences are MNHEY and SMNVEV (reference sequence). As DNA, the CDR3 is TGTGCCAGCAGGCCCTCCGGGACTAGCGGCTACGAGCAGTACTTC. This gives the protein CASRPSGTSGYEQYF.

This chain uses TRBV5-4 with TRBJ1-4; the match to TRBD1 covers 7 bases. The V segment lost 3 bases and the J segment 8 bases; nucleotides outside the gene matches: 13. Germline V gene data show CDR1 as SGHNT and CDR2 as YYREEE (reference sequence). This CDR3 region has 16 residues. CDR3 protein: CASSSTGGGGEEKLFF. The CDR3 nucleotides are TGTGCCAGCAGCTCGACAGGAGGGGGCGGGGAAGAAAAACTGTTTTTT.

The chain joins TRBV7-9 to TRBJ2-7; 7 nucleotides agree with TRBD1. The junction had 2 bases not matched to a gene; V was cut back by 2 bases and J by 1 base. Germline CDR1 and CDR2: SEHNR and FQNEAQ (reference sequence). The CDR3 has 14 amino acids. The chain's CDR3 is CASSLTGQSYEQYF. The CDR3 DNA is TGTGCCAGCAGCTTAACGGGACAGTCCTACGAGCAGTACTTC.

This rearrangement joins TRBV6-1 to TRBJ2-7, with D possibly being TRBD1 (5 bases). The CDR3 totals 14 residues. Trimming removed 7 bases from V and 3 bases from J, with 16 bases in between. The germline V gene encodes CDR1 MNHNS and CDR2 SASEGT. The CDR3 reads CASKPQGYFYEQYF. DNA for the CDR3: TGTGCCAGCAAACCCCAGGGATACTTCTACGAGCAGTACTTC.

A single count supports this clone. The chain couples TRBV6-5 to TRBJ2-1, with 9 nucleotides matching TRBD2. Germline V CDR1 and CDR2: MNHEY, SVGAGI. The CDR3 is 12 residues long. Trimming removed 6 bases from V and 12 bases from J; junction bases left unmatched: 6. This chain's CDR3 is CASRDLAGTQFF. DNA for the CDR3: TGTGCCAGCAGAGACCTAGCGGGGACGCAGTTCTTC.

The J gene is TRBJ1-5, the V gene TRBV6-1; D unclear. V lost 1 base to trimming and J lost 1 base, with 5 bases between them. CDR1 and CDR2 from the germline V gene are MNHNS and SASEGT. This CDR3 spans 14 amino acids. The CDR3 loop reads CASSEGQSNQPQHF. In nucleotides, the CDR3 is TGTGCCAGCAGTGAAGGACAAAGCAATCAGCCCCAGCATTTT.

This clone was counted ten times or more. V and J are TRBV4-2 and TRBJ1-1, with D unresolved. CDR1 is LGHNA and CDR2 is YNFKEQ in the germline V gene. Trimming took 1 base from V and 1 from J, leaving 7 bases between them. There are 14 residues in the CDR3. The DNA of the CDR3 is TGTGCCAGCAGCCAAGGTCGACAGAACACTGAAGCTTTCTTT. Its protein is CASSQGRQNTEAFF.

The chain joins TRBV5-1 to TRBJ2-5; no definite D call. The CDR3 runs to 11 residues. V lost 2 bases and J lost 5, with 4 bases in between. CDR1 is SGHRS, CDR2 YFSETQ, per germline. The CDR3 DNA is TGCGCCAGCAGCTTCGGGGAGACCCAGTACTTC. Translating gives CASSFGETQYF.

The DNA for the CDR3 is TGCGCCAGCAGCCTAATAGCGTCGAACACCGGGGAGCTGTTTTTT. Protein sequence: CASSLIASNTGELFF. This chain connects TRBV4-3 to TRBJ2-2; tentatively, D is TRBD2 (5 bases). Per the germline V gene, CDR1 is LGHNA and CDR2 is YSLEER. This CDR3 is 15 amino acids long. With 4 bases removed from V and 0 bases from J, the gap between germline ends came to 9 bases.

This clone appeared a single time. The gene calls are TRBV5-4 and TRBJ2-3; tentatively, D is TRBD2 (6 bases). V was trimmed by 4 bases and J by 4 bases, leaving 13 bases between them. The germline V gene encodes CDR1 SGHNT and CDR2 YYREEE (reference sequence). The CDR3 loop spans 14 amino acids. The chain's CDR3 is CASSPTGGSDTQYF. The CDR3 coding sequence is TGTGCCAGCAGCCCTACTGGGGGGTCAGATACGCAGTATTTT. The whole variable domain, filled in from reference TRBV5-4 and TRBJ2-3, reads ETGVTQSPTHLIKTRGQQVTLRCSSQSGHNTVSWYQQALGQGPQFIFQYYREEENGRGNFPPRFSGLQFPNYSSELNVNALELDDSALYLCASSPTGGSDTQYFGPGTRLTVL.

This rearrangement joins TRBV6-6 to TRBJ2-7; D gene unclear. Germline CDR1 is MNHNY and CDR2 is SVGAGI (reference sequence). The CDR3 spans 14 residues. Trimming shortened V by 0 bases and J by 3 bases, and 9 bases separated the two germline ends. The CDR3 loop is CASSYSAPGYEQYF. The CDR3 DNA sequence: TGTGCCAGCAGTTACTCCGCCCCCGGCTACGAGCAGTACTTC.

This chain connects TRBV29-1 to TRBJ2-7; 10 bases are shared with TRBD1. With 7 bases clipped from V and 4 bases from J, the junction kept 4 bases outside the gene matches. Germline values: CDR1 SQVTM, CDR2 ANQGSEA. The CDR3 consists of 12 residues. The CDR3 region is CSAGQGMYEQYF. CDR3 in DNA: TGCAGCGCGGGACAGGGGATGTACGAGCAGTACTTC.

This rearrangement joins TRBV5-1 to TRBJ2-2; 10 positions match TRBD1. The V gene's germline CDR1 is SGHRS and CDR2 YFSETQ. V dropped 5 bases and J dropped 4; count of bases not matched to a gene: 8. The CDR3 runs 16 residues. CDR3 bases: TGCGCCAGCAGTTACCCACGGGACAGGGGCACCGGGGAGCTGTTTTTT. This codes for CASSYPRDRGTGELFF.

The chain uses TRBV5-6 and TRBJ2-3, with a tentative D call TRBD2 (6 bases). V lost 0 bases to trimming and J lost 8 bases, with 13 bases between them. Germline CDR1 reads SGHDT; CDR2 reads YYEEEE. This CDR3 is 14 amino acids long. CDR3: CASSLEGVGGTQYF. In nucleotides, the CDR3 is TGTGCCAGCAGCTTGGAAGGGGTGGGGGGTACGCAGTATTTT.

This rearrangement joins TRBV28 to TRBJ2-7; D ambiguous. Germline CDR1 and CDR2: MDHEN and SYDVKM. The CDR3 contains 13 residues. V lost 2 bases to trimming and J lost 2 bases, with 7 bases between them. The CDR3 bases are TGTGCCAGCAGTTTACCCACTACCTACGAGCAGTACTTC. Residues: CASSLPTTYEQYF.

The CDR3 loop is CASTRTAHGRGYTF. Here the CDR3 DNA reads TGTGCCAGCACCCGGACAGCCCATGGTAGGGGCTACACCTTC. V is TRBV27 and J is TRBJ1-2; maybe TRBD1 (6 bases). The length of the CDR3 is 14 residues. Germline assignment: CDR1 MNHEY and CDR2 SMNVEV (reference sequence). Trimming shortened V by 7 bases and J by 8 bases, and 20 bases separated the two germline ends.

This rearrangement joins TRBV5-4 to TRBJ2-7, with TRBD2 identical over 10 bases. From germline, CDR1 is SGHNT and CDR2 YYREEE (reference sequence). This CDR3 spans 16 amino acids. The J segment lost 5 bases and the V segment lost 3 bases, leaving 11 bases of the junction unmatched. CDR3 loop: CASSSRASGSLDEQYF. The CDR3 DNA reads as TGTGCCAGCAGCTCCCGGGCTAGCGGGAGTCTCGACGAGCAGTACTTC. The whole variable domain, filled in from reference TRBV5-4 and TRBJ2-7, reads ETGVTQSPTHLIKTRGQQVTLRCSSQSGHNTVSWYQQALGQGPQFIFQYYREEENGRGNFPPRFSGLQFPNYSSELNVNALELDDSALYLCASSSRASGSLDEQYFGPGTRLTVT.

The chain joins TRBV29-1 to TRBJ2-3; 7 nucleotides align to TRBD2. Germline V gene sequence: CDR1 SQVTM, CDR2 ANQGSEA. V trimming: 7 bases; J trimming: 6 bases; junction bases outside the gene matches: 10. This CDR3 comprises 13 residues. CDR3 protein: CSAGGGSMDTQYF. The CDR3 DNA reads TGCAGCGCCGGTGGCGGGAGTATGGATACGCAGTATTTT.